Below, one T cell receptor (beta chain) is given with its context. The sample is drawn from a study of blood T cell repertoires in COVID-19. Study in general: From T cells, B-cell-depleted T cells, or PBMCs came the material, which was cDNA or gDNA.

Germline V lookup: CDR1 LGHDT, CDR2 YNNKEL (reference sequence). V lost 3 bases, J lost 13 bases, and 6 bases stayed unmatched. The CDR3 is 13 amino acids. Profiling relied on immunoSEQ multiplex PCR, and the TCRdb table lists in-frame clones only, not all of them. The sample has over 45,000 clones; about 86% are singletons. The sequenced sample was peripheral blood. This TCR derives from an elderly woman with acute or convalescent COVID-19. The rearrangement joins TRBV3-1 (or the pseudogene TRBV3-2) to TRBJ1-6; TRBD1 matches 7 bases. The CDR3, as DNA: TGTGCCAGCAGCCACGGACAGGCCCTGCCCCTCCACTTT. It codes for CASSHGQALPLHF.